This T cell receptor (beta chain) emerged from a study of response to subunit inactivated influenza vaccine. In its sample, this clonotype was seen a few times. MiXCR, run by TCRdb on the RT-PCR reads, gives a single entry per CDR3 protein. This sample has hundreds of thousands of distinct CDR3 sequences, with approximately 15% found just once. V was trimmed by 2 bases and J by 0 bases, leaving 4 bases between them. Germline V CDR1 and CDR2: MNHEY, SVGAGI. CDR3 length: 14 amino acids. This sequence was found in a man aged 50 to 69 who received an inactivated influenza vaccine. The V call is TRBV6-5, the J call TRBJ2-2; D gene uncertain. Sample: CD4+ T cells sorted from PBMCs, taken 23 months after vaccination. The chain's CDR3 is CASSYRANTGELFF. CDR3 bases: TGTGCCAGCAGTTACCGTGCGAACACCGGGGAGCTGTTTTTT.